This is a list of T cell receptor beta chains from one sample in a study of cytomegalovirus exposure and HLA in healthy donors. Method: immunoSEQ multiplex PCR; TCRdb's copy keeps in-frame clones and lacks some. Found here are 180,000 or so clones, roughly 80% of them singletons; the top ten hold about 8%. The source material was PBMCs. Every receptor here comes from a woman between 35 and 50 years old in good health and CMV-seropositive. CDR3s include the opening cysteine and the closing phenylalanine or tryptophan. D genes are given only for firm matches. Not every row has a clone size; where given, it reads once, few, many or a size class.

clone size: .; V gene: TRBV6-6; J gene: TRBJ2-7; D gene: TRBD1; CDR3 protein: CASSYSGQGPEQYF; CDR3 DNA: TGTGCCAGCAGTTACTCGGGACAGGGCCCCGAGCAGTACTTC
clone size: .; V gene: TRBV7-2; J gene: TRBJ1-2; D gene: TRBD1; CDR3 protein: CASSRQGYGYTF; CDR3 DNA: TGTGCCAGCAGCCGACAGGGCTATGGCTACACCTTC
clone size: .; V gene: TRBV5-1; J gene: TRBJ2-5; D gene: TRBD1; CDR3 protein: CASRLLQGRQETQYF; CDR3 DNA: TGCGCCAGCAGGCTATTACAGGGGCGTCAGGAGACCCAGTACTTC
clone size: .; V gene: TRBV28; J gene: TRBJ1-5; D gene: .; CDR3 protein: CASSFNSNLNQPQHF; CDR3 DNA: TGTGCCAGCAGTTTCAACAGTAACCTTAATCAGCCCCAGCATTTT
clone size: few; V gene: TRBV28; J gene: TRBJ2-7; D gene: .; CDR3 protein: CASNLARSYEQYF; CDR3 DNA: TGTGCCAGCAACCTAGCGCGCTCCTACGAGCAGTACTTC
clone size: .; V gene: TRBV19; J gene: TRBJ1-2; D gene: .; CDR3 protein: CASSPTTGTRGKGYTF; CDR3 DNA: TGTGCCAGTAGTCCCACCACAGGGACACGTGGGAAGGGCTACACCTTC
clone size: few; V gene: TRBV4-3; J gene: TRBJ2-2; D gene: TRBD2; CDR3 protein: CASSQVGFSGINTGELFF; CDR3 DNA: TGCGCCAGCAGCCAAGTGGGTTTTAGCGGGATTAACACCGGGGAGCTGTTTTTT
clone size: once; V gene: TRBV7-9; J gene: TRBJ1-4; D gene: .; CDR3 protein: CASSRGGPNEKLFF; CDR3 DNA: TGTGCCAGCAGCCGGGGGGGCCCCAATGAAAAACTGTTTTTT
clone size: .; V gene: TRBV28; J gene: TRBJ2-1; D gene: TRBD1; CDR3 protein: CASRRRGQGVYNEQFF; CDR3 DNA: TGTGCCAGCAGACGCCGAGGACAGGGGGTTTACAATGAGCAGTTCTTC
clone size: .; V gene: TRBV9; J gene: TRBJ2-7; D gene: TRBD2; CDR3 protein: CASGGLAGTEQYF; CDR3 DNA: TGTGCCAGCGGCGGACTAGCGGGCACCGAGCAGTACTTC
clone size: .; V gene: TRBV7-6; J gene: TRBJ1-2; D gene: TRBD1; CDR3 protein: CASSPNRGQGGYTF; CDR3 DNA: TGTGCCAGCAGCCCGAACAGGGGACAAGGGGGCTACACCTTC
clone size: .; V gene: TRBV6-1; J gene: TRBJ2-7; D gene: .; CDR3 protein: CASRSHRAPYEQYF; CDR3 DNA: TGTGCCAGCAGATCACACAGGGCCCCCTACGAGCAGTACTTC
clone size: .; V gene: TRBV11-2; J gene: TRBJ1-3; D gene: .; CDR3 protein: CASSLWTGFGNTIYF; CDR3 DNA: TGTGCCAGCAGCCTGTGGACTGGGTTCGGCAACACCATATATTTT
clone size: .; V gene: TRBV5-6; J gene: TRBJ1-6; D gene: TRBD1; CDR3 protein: CASSSRDRGSPLHF; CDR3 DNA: TGTGCCAGCAGCTCCCGGGACAGGGGTTCACCCCTCCACTTT
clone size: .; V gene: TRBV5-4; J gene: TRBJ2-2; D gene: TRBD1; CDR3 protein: CGTGAGELFF; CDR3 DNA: TGTGGAACAGGGGCCGGGGAGCTGTTTTTT
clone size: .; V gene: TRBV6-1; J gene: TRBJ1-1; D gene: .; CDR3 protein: CASDRGTEAFF; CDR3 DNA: TGTGCCAGCGACCGAGGCACTGAAGCTTTCTTT
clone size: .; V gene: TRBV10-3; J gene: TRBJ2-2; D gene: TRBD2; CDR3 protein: CAISGGGDTGELFF; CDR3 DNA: TGTGCCATCAGCGGGGGAGGGGACACCGGGGAGCTGTTTTTT
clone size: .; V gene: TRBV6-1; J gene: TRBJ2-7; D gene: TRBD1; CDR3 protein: CASSGEQGASIEQYF; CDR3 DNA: TGTGCCAGCAGTGGTGAACAGGGGGCCTCGATCGAGCAGTACTTC
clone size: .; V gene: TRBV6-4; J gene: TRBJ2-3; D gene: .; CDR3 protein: CASSAGSTDTQYF; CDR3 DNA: TGTGCCAGCAGTGCAGGGAGCACAGATACGCAGTATTTT
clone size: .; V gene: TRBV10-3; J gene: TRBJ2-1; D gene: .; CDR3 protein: CAISEIDYNEQFF; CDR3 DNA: TGTGCCATCAGTGAAATAGACTACAATGAGCAGTTCTTC
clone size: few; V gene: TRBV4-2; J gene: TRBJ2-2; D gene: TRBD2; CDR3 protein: CASSLYRTSGSGYTGELFF; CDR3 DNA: TGTGCCAGCAGCCTCTATAGGACTAGCGGGAGCGGGTACACCGGGGAGCTGTTTTTT